These T cell receptor beta chains were read from a single sample in a study of T cells after yellow fever vaccination. TCRdb called the 5' RACE reads again in MiXCR, with one record for every CDR3 protein. The profile shows a few hundred thousand distinct CDR3 sequences, about 15% of them singletons. Here the sequenced sample was PBMCs, taken 4 to 5 days after the first yellow fever vaccination. Receptors were obtained from a young man who received the YFV17D yellow fever vaccine. The CDR3 runs from the conserved cysteine through the conserved F or W. Each record gives: clone size, D gene, J gene, V gene, CDR3 protein, CDR3 DNA. The D gene is left open where the match is weak. Not every row has a clone size; where given, it reads once, few, many or a size class.

>few|NA|TRBJ2-5|TRBV9
CASSVGGTQQETQYF
TGTGCCAGCAGCGTAGGGGGAACCCAGCAAGAGACCCAGTACTTC
>few|NA|TRBJ1-1|TRBV7-9
CASSPRLGQLNTEAFF
TGTGCCAGCAGCCCGAGACTAGGACAGCTGAACACTGAAGCTTTCTTT
>NA|NA|TRBJ2-7|TRBV4-2
CASSHARARFEAYEQYF
TGTGCCAGCAGCCATGCCCGGGCCCGCTTTGAAGCCTACGAGCAGTACTTC
>NA|NA|TRBJ1-2|TRBV10-3
CAITKDSQLYGYTF
TGTGCCATCACCAAGGACAGTCAGCTCTATGGCTACACCTTC
>few|NA|TRBJ2-3|TRBV7-9
CASSLVRGGLLTDTQYF
TGTGCCAGCAGCTTAGTCCGTGGGGGGTTGCTTACAGATACGCAGTATTTT
>NA|NA|TRBJ1-3|TRBV20-1
CSARDPQSSGNTIYF
TGCAGTGCTAGAGATCCTCAAAGCTCTGGAAACACCATATATTTT
>few|NA|TRBJ2-3|TRBV29-1
CSADHPWGPSTDTQYF
TGCAGCGCCGACCATCCATGGGGGCCCAGCACAGATACGCAGTATTTT
>NA|NA|TRBJ1-1|TRBV5-1
CASSLNGVTEAFF
TGCGCCAGCAGCTTGAACGGGGTCACTGAAGCTTTCTTT
>NA|NA|TRBJ2-1|TRBV7-9
CATPGTGIYNEQFF
TGTGCCACTCCAGGGACGGGGATTTACAATGAGCAGTTCTTC
>few|NA|TRBJ1-4|TRBV29-1
CSVWDWDVRKLFF
TGCAGCGTCTGGGACTGGGACGTTAGGAAACTGTTTTTT
>few|NA|TRBJ2-5|TRBV29-1
CSVCVGDRETQYF
TGCAGCGTTTGCGTGGGGGACCGGGAGACCCAGTACTTC
>NA|NA|TRBJ2-5|TRBV24-1
CATNHPGETQYF
TGTGCCACCAATCATCCGGGGGAGACCCAGTACTTC
>few|NA|TRBJ2-4|TRBV7-9
CASSFGGKAKNIQYF
TGTGCCAGCAGCTTCGGCGGGAAAGCCAAAAACATTCAGTACTTC
>few|TRBD2|TRBJ2-3|TRBV15
CATSLLAGGSTDTQYF
TGTGCCACCAGCCTCCTAGCGGGGGGGAGCACAGATACGCAGTATTTT
>few|NA|TRBJ1-6|TRBV7-2
CASSSPNSPLHF
TGTGCCAGCAGCTCCCCAAATTCACCCCTCCACTTT
>NA|TRBD1|TRBJ1-5|TRBV6-2/TRBV6-3
CASSRWTGEGNQPQHF
TGTGCCAGCAGCCGCTGGACAGGGGAAGGCAATCAGCCCCAGCATTTT
>few|NA|TRBJ1-1|TRBV12-3/TRBV12-4
CASSPISGQLNTEAFF
TGTGCCAGCAGTCCCATCTCGGGGCAGCTGAACACTGAAGCTTTCTTT
>few|TRBD2|TRBJ2-7|TRBV27
CASRTTSGSYEQYF
TGTGCCAGCAGAACGACTAGCGGGTCCTACGAGCAGTACTTC
>NA|NA|TRBJ2-5|TRBV6-1
CASSRAPSRNWYQETQYF
TGTGCCAGCAGCCGCGCCCCGTCAAGGAATTGGTACCAAGAGACCCAGTACTTC
>many|NA|TRBJ2-1|TRBV29-1
CSVVRPYNEQFF
TGCAGCGTTGTAAGACCCTACAATGAGCAGTTCTTC
>NA|NA|TRBJ2-1|TRBV5-1
CASSWDPADEQFF
TGCGCCAGCAGCTGGGACCCGGCGGATGAGCAGTTCTTC
>NA|NA|TRBJ1-2|TRBV7-6
CASSRGSGANPSYGYTF
TGTGCCAGCAGCCGGGGGTCGGGTGCAAACCCGTCCTATGGCTACACCTTC
>NA|TRBD1|TRBJ2-1|TRBV10-3
CATLGRGQGFGSYNEQFF
TGTGCCACCCTAGGTAGGGGACAGGGATTTGGGTCCTACAATGAGCAGTTCTTC
>many|NA|TRBJ2-5|TRBV12-3/TRBV12-4
CASSPGPSQETQYF
TGTGCCAGCAGTCCCGGGCCATCACAAGAGACCCAGTACTTC
>once|TRBD2|TRBJ2-2|TRBV3-1
CASSPGGEGINTGELFF
TGTGCCAGCAGCCCCGGAGGGGAGGGAATAAACACCGGGGAGCTGTTTTTT
>many|TRBD1|TRBJ2-1|TRBV4-3
CASKGASSYNEQFF
TGCGCCAGCAAGGGGGCTTCCTCCTACAATGAGCAGTTCTTC
>NA|NA|TRBJ1-4|TRBV20-1
CSARIPDKNEKLFF
TGCAGTGCTAGAATTCCGGATAAAAATGAAAAACTGTTTTTT
>few|NA|TRBJ1-1|TRBV5-1
CASSLGFSAEAFF
TGCGCCAGCAGCTTGGGCTTTTCGGCTGAAGCTTTCTTT
>few|NA|TRBJ1-3|TRBV6-5
CASSYSAVGNTIYF
TGTGCCAGCAGTTACTCGGCAGTAGGAAACACCATATATTTT
>NA|NA|TRBJ2-5|TRBV29-1
CSVEGNTGKETQYF
TGCAGCGTTGAAGGAAATACAGGGAAGGAGACCCAGTACTTC
>NA|NA|TRBJ1-5|TRBV6-6
CARPNQPQHF
TGTGCCAGACCCAATCAGCCCCAGCATTTT
>NA|TRBD2|TRBJ2-3|TRBV9
CASSGSGGGPSDTQYF
TGTGCCAGCAGCGGTAGTGGCGGGGGGCCATCAGATACGCAGTATTTT
>NA|TRBD2|TRBJ2-3|TRBV20-1
CSARGASGGRDTQYF
TGCAGTGCTAGAGGAGCTAGCGGGGGTCGGGATACGCAGTATTTT
>few|NA|TRBJ1-3|TRBV6-5
CASSYYGAGNTIYF
TGTGCCAGCAGTTACTATGGCGCTGGAAACACCATATATTTT
>NA|TRBD2|TRBJ2-1|TRBV5-5
CASSITSGGEQFF
TGTGCCAGCAGCATTACTAGCGGGGGTGAGCAGTTCTTC
>few|NA|TRBJ2-3|TRBV5-1
CASSTGPKDTQYF
TGCGCCAGCAGCACGGGACCTAAAGATACGCAGTATTTT
>NA|NA|TRBJ1-1|TRBV19
CASSIDLWTGKNTEAFF
TGTGCCAGTAGTATAGACCTATGGACCGGGAAGAACACTGAAGCTTTCTTT
>NA|TRBD1|TRBJ2-2|TRBV29-1
CSVDWAGQGGTGELFF
TGCAGCGTTGATTGGGCGGGACAGGGAGGCACCGGGGAGCTGTTTTTT
>few|TRBD1|TRBJ1-6|TRBV19
CASSTTGGNSPLHF
TGTGCCAGTAGTACGACAGGGGGCAATTCACCCCTCCACTTT
>few|NA|TRBJ1-4|TRBV5-5
CASSPRPQGTNEKLFF
TGTGCCAGCAGCCCGCGACCGCAGGGGACTAATGAAAAACTGTTTTTT
>NA|TRBD1|TRBJ2-7|TRBV29-1
CSVVRTGDKSGEQYF
TGCAGCGTTGTAAGGACAGGGGATAAGTCGGGCGAGCAGTACTTC
>few|NA|TRBJ2-5|TRBV5-6
CASSLSGTPKETQYF
TGTGCCAGCAGCTTGTCCGGGACTCCCAAAGAGACCCAGTACTTC